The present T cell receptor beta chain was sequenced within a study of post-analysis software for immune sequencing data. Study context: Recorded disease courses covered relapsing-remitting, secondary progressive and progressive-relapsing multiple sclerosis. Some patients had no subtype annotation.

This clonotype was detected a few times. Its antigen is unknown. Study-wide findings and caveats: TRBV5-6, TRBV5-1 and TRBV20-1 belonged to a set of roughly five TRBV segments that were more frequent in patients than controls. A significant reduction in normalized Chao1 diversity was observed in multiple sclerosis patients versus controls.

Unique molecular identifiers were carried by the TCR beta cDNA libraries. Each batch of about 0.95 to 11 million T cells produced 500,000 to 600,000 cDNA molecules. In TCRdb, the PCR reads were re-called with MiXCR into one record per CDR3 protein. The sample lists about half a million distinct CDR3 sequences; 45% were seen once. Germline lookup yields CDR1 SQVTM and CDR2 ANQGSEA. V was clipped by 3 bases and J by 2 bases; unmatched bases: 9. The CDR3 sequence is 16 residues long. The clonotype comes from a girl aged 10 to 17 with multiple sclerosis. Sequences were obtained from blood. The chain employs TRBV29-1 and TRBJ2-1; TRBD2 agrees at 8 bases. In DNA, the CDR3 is TGCAGCGTTGAGGGCGAAGCGGGAGTTACCTACAATGAGCAGTTCTTC. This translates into CSVEGEAGVTYNEQFF.